Described below is a single T cell receptor beta chain sequence and its context. Antigen unknown. This sample stems from a study of T cells in Graves' hyperthyroidism and ophthalmopathy. Whole-study findings and limits: Within blood appeared most thyroid clonotypes that had expanded above 0.001.

Trimming removed 11 bases at V and 2 bases at J, with 27 bases between. The germline V gene has CDR1 SGHAT and CDR2 FQNNGV. The CDR3 totals 17 residues. RNA transcripts were the template for amplifying TCR beta CDR3 regions. First-round RT-PCR with HTBI primers amplified the TCR CDR3 region. TCRdb recomputed calls from the multiplex PCR reads with MiXCR, one row per CDR3 protein. The table shows about 250,000 distinct CDR3 sequences, with more than 20% occurring only once. This TCR was recovered from a woman between 40 and 50 years old with Graves' ophthalmopathy. The specimen was blood. The chain is built from TRBV11-2 and TRBJ1-2, with a weak D call TRBD1 (5 bases). The CDR3 is CASPIPGPNRRNYGYTF. For the CDR3, the DNA is TGTGCCTCACCCATACCGGGACCCAATAGGAGAAACTATGGCTACACCTTC.